Listed here are 20 T cell receptor beta chains from one sample, sequenced in a study of cytomegalovirus exposure and HLA in healthy donors (dated by TCRdb to the late 2010s). Library construction relied on the immunoSEQ multiplex PCR assay. For the multiplex PCR, a mixture combining 60 forward primers for TCR Vbeta segments and 13 reverse primers for TCR Jbeta segments was used. The table was pulled from immuneACCESS by TCRdb, which kept in-frame rearrangements only. Such tables lose some clones; where checked, under half of the loss comes from unresolved V genes, and the rest has no known cause. For this sample there are fewer than 150,000 clones; 82% appear just once. The top ten constitute about 2.3% of the sample. Sequencing was carried out using PBMCs. The receptors stem from a male donor in good health and CMV-seronegative.

CDR3 sequence: CASSHYRDYNEQFF. The CDR3 nucleotides are TGTGCCAGCAGCCACTACAGGGATTACAATGAGCAGTTCTTC. The chain carries TRBV11-1 and TRBJ2-1; D might be TRBD1 (6 bases). The CDR3 contains 14 residues. V was cut by 5 bases and J by 4 bases, with 12 bases left in between. Germline V gene sequence: CDR1 SGHAT, CDR2 FQDESV (reference sequence).

V and J are TRBV7-9 and TRBJ1-4, with D unresolved. Trimming pared 1 base from V and 2 bases from J, leaving 8 bases between. The CDR3 sequence is 15 residues long. Germline V gives CDR1 SEHNR, CDR2 FQNEAQ (reference sequence). The CDR3, as DNA: TGTGCCAGCAGCTTAGAGGGAGTTACTAATGAAAAACTGTTTTTT. Protein sequence: CASSLEGVTNEKLFF.

The chain combines TRBV7-8 with TRBJ1-1; no clear D gene. The CDR3 is made up of 12 amino acids. Trimming pared 2 bases from V and 4 bases from J, leaving 5 bases between. Looked up from germline, CDR1 is SGHVS and CDR2 is FQNEAQ. CDR3 sequence (DNA): TGTGCCAGCAGCTTACTCGGCACTGAAGCTTTCTTT. It is translated as CASSLLGTEAFF.

This chain uses TRBV5-1 with TRBJ2-2, with a tentative D call TRBD2 (6 bases). Germline CDR1 SGHRS, CDR2 YFSETQ. The CDR3 is 15 residues long. Trimming took off 4 bases at V and 3 bases at J, with 13 bases between the two ends. CDR3 in amino acids: CASSLGTSDTGELFF. The CDR3 DNA reads as TGCGCCAGCAGCCTAGGGACTTCCGACACCGGGGAGCTGTTTTTT.

In DNA form, the CDR3 reads TGTGCCAGCAGCCCTTTCGGACAGGGCTCGGAGACCCAGTACTTC. Protein sequence: CASSPFGQGSETQYF. This sequence joins TRBV7-3 and TRBJ2-5; the match to TRBD1 covers 8 bases. Per germline, CDR1 SGHTA and CDR2 FQGTGA. The CDR3 sequence is 15 residues long. J was trimmed by 5 bases and V by 5 bases; bases with no gene match: 10.

The gene calls are TRBV19 and TRBJ1-1, with D perhaps TRBD1 (5 bases). In germline, CDR1 is LNHDA, CDR2 SQIVND (reference sequence). This CDR3 spans 13 amino acids. Trimming cost V 5 bases and J 5 bases, with 12 bases left between them. The CDR3 nucleotides are TGTGCCAGTAGTCCAGGGATTGGGACTGAAGCTTTCTTT. As protein: CASSPGIGTEAFF.

The rearrangement uses TRBV6-6 and TRBJ2-4; D uncertain. Trimming removed 10 bases from V and 0 bases from J, with 13 bases in between. Looked up from germline, CDR1 is MNHNY and CDR2 is SVGAGI (reference sequence). The CDR3 contains 14 residues. The CDR3: CATSLSLAKNIQYF. The CDR3 coding sequence is TGTGCCACCTCCTTGTCACTAGCCAAAAACATTCAGTACTTC.

The CDR3 nucleotides are TGTGCCAGTAGGAAGGAGATCTTCAACACTGAAGCTTTCTTT. Residues: CASRKEIFNTEAFF. J is TRBJ1-1 and V is TRBV19, with D uncertain. The length of the CDR3 is 14 residues. V was clipped by 6 bases and J by 2 bases, with 13 bases between them. Looked up from germline, CDR1 is LNHDA and CDR2 is SQIVND (reference sequence).

The gene calls are TRBV4-2 and TRBJ1-3, with D tentatively TRBD1 (5 bases). The CDR3 is 16 amino acids. V was pared by 1 base and J by 0 bases, with 10 bases between. In germline, CDR1 is LGHNA, CDR2 YNFKEQ. Here the CDR3 DNA reads TGTGCCAGCAGCCAAGGCGGGGCGGACTCTGGAAACACCATATATTTT. It specifies CASSQGGADSGNTIYF.

The J gene is TRBJ2-3, the V gene TRBV7-6; tentative D call: TRBD2 (6 bases). CDR3 length equals 16 residues. Trimming removed 6 bases at V and 4 bases at J, with 20 bases between. Germline assignment: CDR1 SGHVS and CDR2 FNYEAQ. For the CDR3, the DNA is TGTGCCAGCAGTTCCGGGGCGGGAAGGTTGTCAGATACGCAGTATTTT. This encodes CASSSGAGRLSDTQYF.

The gene calls are TRBV2 and TRBJ2-2; TRBD2 aligns across 8 bases. Germline assignment: CDR1 SNHLY and CDR2 FYNNEI. Unmatched junction bases numbered 4, after V lost 7 bases and J lost 0 bases. This CDR3 region has 15 residues. CDR3 in DNA: TGTGCCAGCACCGGACTAGCTGCGAACACCGGGGAGCTGTTTTTT. This encodes CASTGLAANTGELFF.

The count of this clone is one. The V call is TRBV9, the J call TRBJ2-1, with 8 bases fitting TRBD2. The CDR3 length is 15 residues. The V and J ends lost 2 bases and 6 bases, in that order; junction bases with no gene match: 7. Germline V gives CDR1 SGDLS, CDR2 YYNGEE. The CDR3 spells CASSVVVAGFNEQFF. The CDR3 DNA follows: TGTGCCAGCAGCGTCGTAGTAGCGGGATTCAATGAGCAGTTCTTC.

In this sample, this clone turned up once. V is TRBV6-5 and J is TRBJ2-7, with 7 bases matching TRBD2. Germline values: CDR1 MNHEY, CDR2 SVGAGI. CDR3 length: 15 amino acids. The ends lost 4 bases at V and 5 bases at J; junction bases unmatched: 11. In DNA, the CDR3 is TGTGCCAGCAGTTGGGACCGCGGGGGTTCGGACGAGCAGTACTTC. Translating it yields CASSWDRGGSDEQYF.

This clone was picked up a small number of times. One end of the junction fails to match germline, which may point to a read error. The chain links TRBV7-2 to TRBJ2-7; possible D gene TRBD1, 5 bases. Germline loops: CDR1 SGHTA, CDR2 FQGNSA. This CDR3 region has 12 residues. CDR3 protein: CASSLTVNPPDF. For the CDR3, the DNA is TGTGCCAGCAGCTTGACAGTTAACCCGCCGGACTTC.

There are a few counts of this clone. The V and J genes are TRBV6-5 and TRBJ2-1; possible D gene TRBD2, 5 bases. Germline V lookup: CDR1 MNHEY, CDR2 SVGAGI. There are 14 residues in the CDR3. V lost 6 bases and J 6 bases, leaving 15 bases between the germline ends. This CDR3 is CASRLDGPGNEQFF. The CDR3 DNA reads TGTGCCAGCAGACTAGACGGGCCGGGCAATGAGCAGTTCTTC.

This rearrangement joins TRBV2 to TRBJ2-2, with 7 bases fitting TRBD2. This CDR3 has 17 residues. Germline CDR1 SNHLY, CDR2 FYNNEI. J lost 4 bases, V lost 11 bases, and 19 bases had no gene match. The CDR3 sequence: CAWRESVGRSSTGELFF. The CDR3 DNA reads TGTGCCTGGCGGGAGTCGGTTGGTAGGTCGAGCACCGGGGAGCTGTTTTTT.

This sequence joins TRBV4-1 and TRBJ2-1, with D unresolved. The CDR3 is 13 amino acids. Trimming pared 1 base from V and 11 bases from J, leaving 12 bases between. Germline CDR1 reads MGHRA; CDR2 reads YSYEKL. This CDR3 reads CASSQGSVGKQFF. In nucleotides, the CDR3 is TGCGCCAGCAGCCAAGGGAGCGTGGGTAAGCAGTTCTTC.

J is TRBJ2-1 and V is TRBV7-2; the match to TRBD2 covers 9 bases. The CDR3 extends over 14 amino acids. Germline CDR1 and CDR2: SGHTA and FQGNSA. Trimming cost V 5 bases and J 8 bases; bases outside gene matches: 7. The CDR3 sequence: CASSRGRGIYEQFF. In DNA, the CDR3 is TGTGCCAGCAGCCGCGGGAGGGGCATCTATGAGCAGTTCTTC.

The CDR3 region has the DNA TGCGCCAGCAGCAAATGGACAGAAGAGACCCAGTACTTC. Amino acids: CASSKWTEETQYF. This chain connects TRBV5-1 to TRBJ2-5, with a tentative D call TRBD1 (6 bases). Germline loops: CDR1 SGHRS, CDR2 YFSETQ. Trimming pared 4 bases from V and 3 bases from J, leaving 10 bases between. This CDR3 is 13 amino acids long.

The CDR3 spells CASSQDSPRTSGPLGKGNEQFF. The CDR3, as DNA: TGTGCCAGCAGCCAAGACTCCCCTCGGACTAGCGGCCCTTTAGGAAAAGGCAATGAGCAGTTCTTC. The chain links TRBV4-2 to TRBJ2-1; 10 nucleotides line up with TRBD2. Germline V gene lookup returns CDR1 LGHNA and CDR2 YNFKEQ. The V gene end was trimmed by 0 bases and the J gene end by 6 bases; junction bases not matched to a gene: 23. The CDR3 spans 22 residues.